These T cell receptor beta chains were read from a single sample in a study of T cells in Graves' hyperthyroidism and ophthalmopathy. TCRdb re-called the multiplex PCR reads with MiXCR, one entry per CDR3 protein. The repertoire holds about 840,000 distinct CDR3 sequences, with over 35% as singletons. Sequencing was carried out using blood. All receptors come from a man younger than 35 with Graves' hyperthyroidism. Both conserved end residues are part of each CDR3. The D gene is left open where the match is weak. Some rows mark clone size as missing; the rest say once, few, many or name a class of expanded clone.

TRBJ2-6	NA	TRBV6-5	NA	TGTGCCAGCAGACGGGATTTTCAGTCTGGGGCCAACGTCCTGACTTTC	CASRRDFQSGANVLTF
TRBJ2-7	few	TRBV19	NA	TGTGCCAGTAGCATCGCTGACACCTCCTACGAGCAGTACTTC	CASSIADTSYEQYF
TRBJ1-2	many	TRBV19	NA	TGTGCCAGTAGTAGACAGGATACCAGTGGCTACACCTTC	CASSRQDTSGYTF
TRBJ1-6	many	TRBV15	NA	TGTGCCACCAGCAGAGATCTTTGGGTATATAATTCACCCCTCCACTTT	CATSRDLWVYNSPLHF
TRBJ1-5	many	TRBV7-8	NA	TGTGCCAGCAGCCGAGGCCGGGACATCGGTCAGCCCCAGCATTTT	CASSRGRDIGQPQHF
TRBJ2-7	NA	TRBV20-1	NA	TGCAGTGCTTGGCTAGGGAACTACGAGCAGTACTTC	CSAWLGNYEQYF
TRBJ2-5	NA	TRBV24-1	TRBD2	TGTGCCACCAGTGATTTTGGTATCGATTTGACTAACCTACGCGGGGGAGACAGGACCCAGTACTTC	CATSDFGIDLTNLRGGDRTQYF
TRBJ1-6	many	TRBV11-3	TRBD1	TGTGCCAGCAGCTTAGGCGGGACAGGGAGTTCACCCCTCCACTTT	CASSLGGTGSSPLHF
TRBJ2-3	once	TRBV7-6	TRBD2	TGTGCCAGCAGCTCGACTAGCGGGGGAACGGGTACGCAGTATTTT	CASSSTSGGTGTQYF
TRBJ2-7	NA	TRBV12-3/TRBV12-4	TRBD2	TGTGCCAGCAGTTTAGGGGTAGCGGGGACCTACGAGCAGTACTTC	CASSLGVAGTYEQYF
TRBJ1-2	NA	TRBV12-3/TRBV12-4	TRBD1	TGTGCCAGCAGAGACGCAGGGGGAATGGGCTACACCTTC	CASRDAGGMGYTF
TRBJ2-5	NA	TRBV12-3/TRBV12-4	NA	TGTGCCAGCAGTTGGGCCATCCAAGAGACCCAGTACTTC	CASSWAIQETQYF
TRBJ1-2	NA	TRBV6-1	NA	TGTGCCAGCAGTGGAGGGGGGACTCTCCCTGATGGCTACACCTTC	CASSGGGTLPDGYTF
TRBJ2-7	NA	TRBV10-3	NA	TGTGCCAGCAGGTTAGCGGAGGAGGGCGAGCAGTACTTC	CASRLAEEGEQYF
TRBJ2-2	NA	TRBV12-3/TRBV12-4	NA	TGTGCCAGCATAGCGGCAGGATTAGCCGGGGAGCTGTTTTTT	CASIAAGLAGELFF
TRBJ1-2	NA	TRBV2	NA	TGTGCCACCAGGGTGGAGGGGTCCTATGGCTACACCTTC	CATRVEGSYGYTF
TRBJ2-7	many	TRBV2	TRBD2	TGTGCCAGGGGACTAGCGGGGAACGAGCAGTACTTC	CARGLAGNEQYF
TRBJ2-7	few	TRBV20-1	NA	TGCAGTGCTAGGGAGAGGAAACGGGACTCTTTACCCTACGAGCAGTACTTC	CSARERKRDSLPYEQYF
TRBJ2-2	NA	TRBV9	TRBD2	TGTGCCAGCAGCGTAGCCGCGGGGGGCCTTACCGGGGAGCTGTTTTTT	CASSVAAGGLTGELFF
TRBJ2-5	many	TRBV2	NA	TGTGCCAGCAGTGAAATTGGGGTGACCCAGTACTTC	CASSEIGVTQYF
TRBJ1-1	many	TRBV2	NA	TGTGCCAGCAGTGAAGCTGGGATCACTGAAGCTTTCTTT	CASSEAGITEAFF
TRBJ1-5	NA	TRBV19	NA	TGTGCCAGTAGTACAAATCCCTATAATCAGGGACATGGCAATCAGCCCCAGCATTTT	CASSTNPYNQGHGNQPQHF
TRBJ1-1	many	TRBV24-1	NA	TGTGCCACCATCCTGGGACACCTGAACACTGAAGCTTTCTTT	CATILGHLNTEAFF
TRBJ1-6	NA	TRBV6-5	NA	TGTGCCAGCTCCGGGAAGATCCTCCACTTT	CASSGKILHF
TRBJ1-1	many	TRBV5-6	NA	TGTGCCAGCAGCCTCGGACAGACGAGGACTGAAGCTTTCTTT	CASSLGQTRTEAFF
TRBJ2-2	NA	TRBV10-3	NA	TGTGCCAGCAGCCAAGTGGAACATCCGAACACCGGGGAGCTGTTTTTT	CASSQVEHPNTGELFF
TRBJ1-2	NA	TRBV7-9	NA	TGTGCCAGCAGCTTAGGTGGCCAGGGGAGCGGCTACACCTTC	CASSLGGQGSGYTF
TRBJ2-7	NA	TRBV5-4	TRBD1	TGCGCCAGCAGCTACTCGGGACAGGGGTCCTACGAGCAGTACTTC	CASSYSGQGSYEQYF
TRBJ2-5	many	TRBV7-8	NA	TGTGCCAGCAGCCGACTACTCCAAGAGACCCAGTACTTC	CASSRLLQETQYF
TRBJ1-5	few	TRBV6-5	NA	TGTGCCAGCAGTTACGGGACTCCTGAGAGCCAGCCCCAGCATTTT	CASSYGTPESQPQHF
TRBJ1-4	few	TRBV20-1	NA	TGCAGTGCCGTACCAGGCAATAATGAAAAACTGTTTTTT	CSAVPGNNEKLFF
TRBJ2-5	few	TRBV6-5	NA	TGTGCCAGCAGTGTATCTAGCGATTCGAGGGAGACCCAGTACTTC	CASSVSSDSRETQYF
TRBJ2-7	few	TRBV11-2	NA	TGTGCCAGCAGCCTCAGGGACAACATCTACGAGCAGTACTTC	CASSLRDNIYEQYF
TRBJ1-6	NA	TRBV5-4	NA	TGTGCCAGCAGCTTGGTTGGGGGCCTCAGAAATTCACCCCTCCACTTT	CASSLVGGLRNSPLHF
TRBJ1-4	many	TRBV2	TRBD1	TGTGCCAGCAGCCAGGACAGGGCGGGCGAAAAACTGTTTTTT	CASSQDRAGEKLFF
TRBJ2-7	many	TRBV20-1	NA	TGCAGTGCTAGAGATATCGACAGGTCCTACGAGCAGTACTTC	CSARDIDRSYEQYF